A selection of T cell receptor beta chains follows, all from one sample in a study of T cell responses to AZD1222 COVID-19 vaccine. Clones were sequenced by immunoSEQ multiplex PCR, and TCRdb holds only the in-frame ones, with some missing. The sample yields 150,000 to 200,000 clones, approximately 93% seen once. Sequenced material: peripheral blood, taken 28 days after the second AZD1222 dose. The receptors derive from an adult who received the AZD1222 COVID-19 vaccine. CDR3s include the opening cysteine and the closing phenylalanine or tryptophan. A D gene is named only where the DNA matches it firmly. Clone size is given for some rows only: seen once, a few or many times, or a class if the clone is expanded.

V gene: TRBV7-3
D gene: NA
J gene: TRBJ2-1
clone size: NA
CDR3 protein: CASSLRGSSYNEQFF
CDR3 DNA: TGTGCCAGCAGCTTGCGCGGAAGCTCCTACAATGAGCAGTTCTTC

V gene: TRBV2
D gene: TRBD2
J gene: TRBJ2-3
clone size: NA
CDR3 protein: CASTRGATDTQYF
CDR3 DNA: TGTGCCAGCACGCGGGGGGCCACAGATACGCAGTATTTT

V gene: TRBV25-1
D gene: NA
J gene: TRBJ1-3
clone size: NA
CDR3 protein: CASSDTGKGEYF
CDR3 DNA: TGTGCCAGCAGTGACACAGGGAAGGGCGAATATTTT

V gene: TRBV18
D gene: NA
J gene: TRBJ1-5
clone size: NA
CDR3 protein: CASSPGGWSNQPQHF
CDR3 DNA: TGTGCCAGCTCACCAGGGGGCTGGAGCAATCAGCCCCAGCATTTT

V gene: TRBV5-1
D gene: NA
J gene: TRBJ1-2
clone size: NA
CDR3 protein: CASSQFPYSGYTF
CDR3 DNA: TGCGCCAGCAGCCAGTTTCCCTATAGTGGCTACACCTTC

V gene: TRBV6-2/TRBV6-3
D gene: NA
J gene: TRBJ1-5
clone size: NA
CDR3 protein: CASSTTGQPQHF
CDR3 DNA: TGTGCCAGCAGTACTACAGGTCAGCCCCAGCATTTT

V gene: TRBV30
D gene: TRBD1
J gene: TRBJ2-2
clone size: NA
CDR3 protein: CALSGTGMTGELFF
CDR3 DNA: TGTGCCTTATCCGGGACAGGGATGACCGGGGAGCTGTTTTTT

V gene: TRBV10-3
D gene: NA
J gene: TRBJ1-2
clone size: NA
CDR3 protein: CAISESAPGAANYGYTF
CDR3 DNA: TGTGCCATCAGTGAGTCGGCTCCGGGGGCGGCGAACTATGGCTACACCTTC

V gene: TRBV27
D gene: TRBD1
J gene: TRBJ1-6
clone size: NA
CDR3 protein: CASSSGTGGGSPLHF
CDR3 DNA: TGTGCCAGCAGTTCTGGGACAGGGGGAGGCTCACCCCTCCACTTT

V gene: TRBV7-2
D gene: TRBD1
J gene: TRBJ2-3
clone size: once
CDR3 protein: CASSLQGAGDTQYF
CDR3 DNA: TGTGCCAGCAGCTTACAGGGGGCGGGGGATACGCAGTATTTT

V gene: TRBV6-1
D gene: NA
J gene: TRBJ2-7
clone size: NA
CDR3 protein: CASSESGVLYEQYF
CDR3 DNA: TGTGCCAGCAGTGAATCTGGGGTTCTCTACGAGCAGTACTTC

V gene: TRBV5-1
D gene: NA
J gene: TRBJ2-1
clone size: NA
CDR3 protein: CASSLAGLGAVYEQFF
CDR3 DNA: TGCGCCAGCAGCTTGGCCGGCCTAGGGGCCGTATATGAGCAGTTCTTC

V gene: TRBV5-1
D gene: TRBD2
J gene: TRBJ2-1
clone size: NA
CDR3 protein: CASSLGAGVNEQFF
CDR3 DNA: TGCGCCAGCAGCTTGGGAGCGGGGGTCAATGAGCAGTTCTTC

V gene: TRBV15
D gene: NA
J gene: TRBJ1-5
clone size: NA
CDR3 protein: CATSRDTNSNQPQHF
CDR3 DNA: TGTGCCACCAGCAGAGACACTAATAGCAATCAGCCCCAGCATTTT

V gene: TRBV9
D gene: NA
J gene: TRBJ1-5
clone size: NA
CDR3 protein: CASSVEGNGNQPQHF
CDR3 DNA: TGTGCCAGCAGCGTAGAGGGGAACGGCAATCAGCCCCAGCATTTT

V gene: TRBV7-3
D gene: NA
J gene: TRBJ1-5
clone size: NA
CDR3 protein: CASSLTYYSNQPQHF
CDR3 DNA: TGTGCCAGCAGCTTAACATATTATAGCAATCAGCCCCAGCATTTT

V gene: TRBV9
D gene: TRBD1
J gene: TRBJ2-1
clone size: once
CDR3 protein: CASKGDSVYNEQFF
CDR3 DNA: TGTGCCAGCAAGGGGGACAGCGTCTACAATGAGCAGTTCTTC

V gene: TRBV12-3/TRBV12-4
D gene: NA
J gene: TRBJ2-5
clone size: NA
CDR3 protein: CASSRRQLETQYF
CDR3 DNA: TGTGCCAGCAGTCGGAGACAGTTGGAGACCCAGTACTTC

V gene: TRBV9
D gene: TRBD1
J gene: TRBJ2-7
clone size: NA
CDR3 protein: CASSASGQGTYEQYF
CDR3 DNA: TGTGCCAGCAGCGCCTCCGGACAGGGGACCTACGAGCAGTACTTC

V gene: TRBV18
D gene: TRBD1
J gene: TRBJ2-7
clone size: NA
CDR3 protein: CASSPDRDDEQYF
CDR3 DNA: TGTGCCAGCTCACCGGACAGGGACGACGAGCAGTACTTC

V gene: TRBV6-1
D gene: NA
J gene: TRBJ2-5
clone size: NA
CDR3 protein: CASSEGSPDQETQYF
CDR3 DNA: TGTGCCAGCAGTGAGGGGTCCCCTGACCAAGAGACCCAGTACTTC

V gene: TRBV6-1
D gene: NA
J gene: TRBJ1-6
clone size: NA
CDR3 protein: CASSEGVWNSPLHF
CDR3 DNA: TGTGCCAGCAGTGAGGGGGTATGGAATTCACCCCTCCACTTT

V gene: TRBV5-1
D gene: TRBD2
J gene: TRBJ2-1
clone size: NA
CDR3 protein: CASSLDGLAATEQFF
CDR3 DNA: TGCGCCAGCAGCTTGGACGGACTAGCGGCCACCGAGCAGTTCTTC

V gene: TRBV5-4
D gene: TRBD2
J gene: TRBJ2-2
clone size: NA
CDR3 protein: CASSALAGGNTGELFF
CDR3 DNA: TGTGCCAGCAGCGCACTAGCGGGGGGGAACACCGGGGAGCTGTTTTTT

V gene: TRBV15
D gene: TRBD1
J gene: TRBJ2-7
clone size: NA
CDR3 protein: CATSGGQGEQYF
CDR3 DNA: TGTGCCACCAGCGGGGGACAGGGTGAGCAGTACTTC

V gene: TRBV6-2/TRBV6-3
D gene: TRBD1
J gene: TRBJ2-7
clone size: NA
CDR3 protein: CASSYARATGTGFDEQYF
CDR3 DNA: TGTGCCAGCAGTTACGCGCGAGCCACCGGGACAGGGTTTGACGAGCAGTACTTC

V gene: TRBV3-1/TRBV3-2
D gene: TRBD1
J gene: TRBJ2-3
clone size: NA
CDR3 protein: CASSYNTGVDTQYF
CDR3 DNA: TGTGCCAGCAGCTATAATACAGGGGTGGATACGCAGTATTTT

V gene: TRBV5-6
D gene: TRBD1
J gene: TRBJ1-4
clone size: NA
CDR3 protein: CASSPVGQGYGTNEKLFF
CDR3 DNA: TGTGCCAGCAGCCCCGTAGGACAGGGGTATGGAACTAATGAAAAACTGTTTTTT

V gene: TRBV5-1
D gene: TRBD2
J gene: TRBJ2-3
clone size: NA
CDR3 protein: CASRASGYTDTQYF
CDR3 DNA: TGCGCCAGCAGGGCTAGCGGATACACAGATACGCAGTATTTT

V gene: TRBV27
D gene: NA
J gene: TRBJ2-7
clone size: NA
CDR3 protein: CASSFKASTYEQYF
CDR3 DNA: TGTGCCAGCAGTTTTAAGGCCAGTACCTACGAGCAGTACTTC

V gene: TRBV25-1
D gene: NA
J gene: TRBJ1-3
clone size: NA
CDR3 protein: CASSEWTSGNTIYF
CDR3 DNA: TGTGCCAGCAGTGAATGGACGTCTGGAAACACCATATATTTT

V gene: TRBV27
D gene: NA
J gene: TRBJ1-5
clone size: NA
CDR3 protein: CASSLAARQPQHF
CDR3 DNA: TGTGCCAGCAGTTTGGCGGCCCGTCAGCCCCAGCATTTT

V gene: TRBV9
D gene: NA
J gene: TRBJ1-1
clone size: once
CDR3 protein: CASSVDAGWNTEAFF
CDR3 DNA: TGTGCCAGCAGCGTAGATGCGGGGTGGAACACTGAAGCTTTCTTT

V gene: TRBV3-1/TRBV3-2
D gene: TRBD1
J gene: TRBJ1-4
clone size: NA
CDR3 protein: CASSPKGQVNEKLFF
CDR3 DNA: TGTGCCAGCAGCCCCAAAGGACAGGTCAATGAAAAACTGTTTTTT

V gene: TRBV18
D gene: TRBD2
J gene: TRBJ2-6
clone size: NA
CDR3 protein: CASSPRGGTPGANVLTF
CDR3 DNA: TGTGCCAGCTCACCACGGGGGGGGACGCCTGGGGCCAACGTCCTGACTTTC

V gene: TRBV27
D gene: NA
J gene: TRBJ1-3
clone size: NA
CDR3 protein: CASSWDKLGNTIYF
CDR3 DNA: TGTGCCAGCAGTTGGGACAAACTGGGGAACACCATATATTTT

V gene: TRBV4-2
D gene: NA
J gene: TRBJ1-4
clone size: NA
CDR3 protein: CASSQARTVANEKLFF
CDR3 DNA: TGTGCCAGCAGCCAAGCGAGGACCGTAGCTAATGAAAAACTGTTTTTT

V gene: TRBV5-1
D gene: NA
J gene: TRBJ1-2
clone size: NA
CDR3 protein: CASSPAAGTENYGYTF
CDR3 DNA: TGCGCCAGCAGCCCAGCGGCGGGAACAGAAAACTATGGCTACACCTTC

V gene: TRBV19
D gene: TRBD2
J gene: TRBJ2-1
clone size: NA
CDR3 protein: CASSMSGGAPEQFF
CDR3 DNA: TGTGCCAGTAGTATGAGCGGGGGGGCCCCTGAGCAGTTCTTC

V gene: TRBV19
D gene: NA
J gene: TRBJ2-5
clone size: NA
CDR3 protein: CASSISFGQETQYF
CDR3 DNA: TGTGCCAGTAGTATCTCATTCGGCCAAGAGACCCAGTACTTC

V gene: TRBV12-5
D gene: TRBD2
J gene: TRBJ2-1
clone size: once
CDR3 protein: CASGSGGATYNEQFF
CDR3 DNA: TGTGCTAGTGGTAGCGGGGGGGCCACCTACAATGAGCAGTTCTTC

V gene: TRBV4-2
D gene: NA
J gene: TRBJ1-5
clone size: NA
CDR3 protein: CASSQEWGMGNQPQHF
CDR3 DNA: TGTGCCAGCAGCCAAGAATGGGGGATGGGCAATCAGCCCCAGCATTTT

V gene: TRBV5-1
D gene: NA
J gene: TRBJ2-7
clone size: NA
CDR3 protein: CASSLKQGISSYEQYF
CDR3 DNA: TGCGCCAGCAGCTTGAAACAGGGAATTTCGTCCTACGAGCAGTACTTC

V gene: TRBV7-9
D gene: NA
J gene: TRBJ1-4
clone size: NA
CDR3 protein: CASSRPGGNEKLFF
CDR3 DNA: TGTGCCAGCAGCCGACCGGGGGGTAATGAAAAACTGTTTTTT

V gene: TRBV5-1
D gene: NA
J gene: TRBJ1-2
clone size: NA
CDR3 protein: CASSSSLTGTENYGYTF
CDR3 DNA: TGCGCCAGCAGCTCCTCATTAACCGGGACGGAGAACTATGGCTACACCTTC

V gene: TRBV3-1/TRBV3-2
D gene: NA
J gene: TRBJ1-6
clone size: NA
CDR3 protein: CASSQEGVTGAPLHF
CDR3 DNA: TGTGCCAGCAGCCAAGAAGGGGTGACCGGTGCACCCCTCCACTTT

V gene: TRBV19
D gene: NA
J gene: TRBJ1-1
clone size: NA
CDR3 protein: CASNGRQATSPAFF
CDR3 DNA: TGTGCCAGTAACGGCCGACAGGCGACCAGTCCGGCTTTCTTT

V gene: TRBV2
D gene: NA
J gene: TRBJ2-7
clone size: NA
CDR3 protein: CASRARDSPYEQYF
CDR3 DNA: TGTGCCAGCAGAGCCAGGGACTCCCCCTACGAGCAGTACTTC

V gene: TRBV11-2
D gene: TRBD1
J gene: TRBJ2-3
clone size: NA
CDR3 protein: CASSLGQGRTDTQYF
CDR3 DNA: TGTGCCAGCAGCCTCGGACAGGGTCGGACAGATACGCAGTATTTT

V gene: TRBV20-1
D gene: NA
J gene: TRBJ2-1
clone size: NA
CDR3 protein: CSASAVEQFF
CDR3 DNA: TGCAGTGCTAGTGCGGTTGAGCAGTTCTTC

V gene: TRBV5-1
D gene: NA
J gene: TRBJ1-4
clone size: NA
CDR3 protein: CASKKTGGNDYEKLFF
CDR3 DNA: TGCGCCAGTAAAAAGACAGGCGGAAACGACTATGAAAAACTGTTTTTT

V gene: TRBV5-4
D gene: NA
J gene: TRBJ2-5
clone size: NA
CDR3 protein: CASSLVGVNQETQYF
CDR3 DNA: TGTGCCAGCAGCTTGGTCGGGGTAAACCAAGAGACCCAGTACTTC

V gene: TRBV5-5
D gene: TRBD1
J gene: TRBJ1-6
clone size: NA
CDR3 protein: CASSSGSSGTGGGSPLHF
CDR3 DNA: TGTGCCAGCAGCTCGGGATCCTCCGGGACAGGCGGTGGGTCACCCCTCCACTTT